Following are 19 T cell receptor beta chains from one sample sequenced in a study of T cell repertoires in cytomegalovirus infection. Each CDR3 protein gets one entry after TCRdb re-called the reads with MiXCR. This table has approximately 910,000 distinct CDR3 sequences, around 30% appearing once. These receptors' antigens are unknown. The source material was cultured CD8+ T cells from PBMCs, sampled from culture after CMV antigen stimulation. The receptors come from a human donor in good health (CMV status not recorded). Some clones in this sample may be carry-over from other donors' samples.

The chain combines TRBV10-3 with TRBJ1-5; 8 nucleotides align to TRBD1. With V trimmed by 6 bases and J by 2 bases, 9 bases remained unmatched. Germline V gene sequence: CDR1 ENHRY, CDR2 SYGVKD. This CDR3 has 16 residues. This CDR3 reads CAISVLDRGGNQPQHF. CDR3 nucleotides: TGTGCCATCAGCGTACTCGACAGGGGAGGCAATCAGCCCCAGCATTTT.

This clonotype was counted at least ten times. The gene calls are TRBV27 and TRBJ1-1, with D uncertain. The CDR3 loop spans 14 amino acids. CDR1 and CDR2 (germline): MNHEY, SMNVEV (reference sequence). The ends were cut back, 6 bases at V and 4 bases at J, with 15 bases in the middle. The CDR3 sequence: CASSPRGRGTEAFF. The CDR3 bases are TGTGCCAGCAGCCCCCGGGGAAGAGGCACTGAAGCTTTCTTT.

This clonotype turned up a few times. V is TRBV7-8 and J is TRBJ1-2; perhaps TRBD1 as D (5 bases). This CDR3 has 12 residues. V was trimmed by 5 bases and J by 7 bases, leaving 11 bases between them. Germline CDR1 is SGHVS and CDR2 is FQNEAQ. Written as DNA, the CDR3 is TGTGCCAGCAGCCTCAGACAGTCTGGCTACACCTTC. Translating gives CASSLRQSGYTF.

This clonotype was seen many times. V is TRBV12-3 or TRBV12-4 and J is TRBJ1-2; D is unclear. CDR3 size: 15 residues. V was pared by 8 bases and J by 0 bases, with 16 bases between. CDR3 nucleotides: TGTGCCAGCCGACCGTCGGACCTCACTAACTATGGCTACACCTTC. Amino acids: CASRPSDLTNYGYTF.

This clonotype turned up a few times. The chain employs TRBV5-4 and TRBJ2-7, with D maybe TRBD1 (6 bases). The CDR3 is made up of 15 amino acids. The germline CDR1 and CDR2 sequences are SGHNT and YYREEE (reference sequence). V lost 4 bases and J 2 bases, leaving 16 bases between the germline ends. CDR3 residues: CASSPKGGGPYEQYF. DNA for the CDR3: TGTGCCAGCAGCCCCAAGGGTGGGGGCCCCTACGAGCAGTACTTC.

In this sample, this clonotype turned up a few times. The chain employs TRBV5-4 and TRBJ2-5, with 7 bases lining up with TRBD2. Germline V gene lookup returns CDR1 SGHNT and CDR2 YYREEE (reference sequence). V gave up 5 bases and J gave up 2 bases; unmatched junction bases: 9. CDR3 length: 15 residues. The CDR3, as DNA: TGTGCCAGCAGTGGAGCGGGGTCGCCTCAAGAGACCCAGTACTTC. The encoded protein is CASSGAGSPQETQYF. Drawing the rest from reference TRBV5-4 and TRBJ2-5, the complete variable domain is ETGVTQSPTHLIKTRGQQVTLRCSSQSGHNTVSWYQQALGQGPQFIFQYYREEENGRGNFPPRFSGLQFPNYSSELNVNALELDDSALYLCASSGAGSPQETQYFGPGTRLLVL.

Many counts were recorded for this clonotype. The CDR3 DNA follows: TGTGCCAGCAGCCACGGACAGGGAAATTCACCCCTCCACTTT. Translating gives CASSHGQGNSPLHF. The chain joins TRBV7-2 to TRBJ1-6; 8 nucleotides line up with TRBD1. The CDR3 contains 14 residues. The junction had 4 bases not matched to a gene; V was cut back by 5 bases and J by 7 bases. Germline V gene data show CDR1 as SGHTA and CDR2 as FQGNSA.

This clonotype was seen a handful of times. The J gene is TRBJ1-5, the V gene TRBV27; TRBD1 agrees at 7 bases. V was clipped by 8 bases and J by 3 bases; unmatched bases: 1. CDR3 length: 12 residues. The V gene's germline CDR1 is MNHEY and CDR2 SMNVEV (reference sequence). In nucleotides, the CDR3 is TGTGCCAGCGGGACAGACAATCAGCCCCAGCATTTT. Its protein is CASGTDNQPQHF.

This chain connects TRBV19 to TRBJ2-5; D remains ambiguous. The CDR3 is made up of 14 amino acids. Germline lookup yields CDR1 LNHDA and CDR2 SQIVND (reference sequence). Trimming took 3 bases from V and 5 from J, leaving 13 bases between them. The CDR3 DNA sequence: TGTGCCAGTAGTATGATAGGCGGAAGGGAGACCCAGTACTTC. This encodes CASSMIGGRETQYF. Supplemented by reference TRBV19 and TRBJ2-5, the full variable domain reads DGGITQSPKYLFRKEGQNVTLSCEQNLNHDAMYWYRQDPGQGLRLIYYSQIVNDFQKGDIAEGYSVSREKKESFPLTVTSAQKNPTAFYLCASSMIGGRETQYFGPGTRLLVL.

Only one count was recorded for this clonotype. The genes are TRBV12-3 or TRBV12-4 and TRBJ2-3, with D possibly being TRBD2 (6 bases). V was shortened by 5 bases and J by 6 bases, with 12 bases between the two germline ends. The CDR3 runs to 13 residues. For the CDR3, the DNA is TGTGCCAGCAGTCCCCCGGGGGTTGATACGCAGTATTTT. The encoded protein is CASSPPGVDTQYF.

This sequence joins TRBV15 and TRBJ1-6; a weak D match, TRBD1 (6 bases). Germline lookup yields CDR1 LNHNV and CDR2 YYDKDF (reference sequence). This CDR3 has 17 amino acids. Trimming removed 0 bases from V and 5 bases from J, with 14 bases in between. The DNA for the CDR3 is TGTGCCACCAGCAGAGATATGCCAGGGGCTAATAATTCACCCCTCCACTTT. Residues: CATSRDMPGANNSPLHF.

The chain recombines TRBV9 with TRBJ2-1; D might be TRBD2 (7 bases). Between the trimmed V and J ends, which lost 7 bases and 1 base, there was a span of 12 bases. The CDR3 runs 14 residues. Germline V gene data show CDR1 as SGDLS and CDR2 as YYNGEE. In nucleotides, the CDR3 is TGTGCCAGCGGGAGGGGGGGTTCCTACAATGAGCAGTTCTTC. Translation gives CASGRGGSYNEQFF.

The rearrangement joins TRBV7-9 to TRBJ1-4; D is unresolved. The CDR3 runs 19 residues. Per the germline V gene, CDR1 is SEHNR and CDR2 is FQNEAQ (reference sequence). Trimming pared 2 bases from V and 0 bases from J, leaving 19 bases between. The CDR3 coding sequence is TGTGCCAGCAGCTTAAGGTCAAATGCCCTATCTGCAACTAATGAAAAACTGTTTTTT. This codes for CASSLRSNALSATNEKLFF.

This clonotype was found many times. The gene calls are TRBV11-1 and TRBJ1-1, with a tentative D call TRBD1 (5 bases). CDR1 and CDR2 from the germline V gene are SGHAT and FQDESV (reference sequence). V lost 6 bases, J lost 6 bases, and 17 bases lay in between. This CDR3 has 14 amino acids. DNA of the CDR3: TGTGCCAGCAGGGAGGAGGGGATGGTCGCTGAAGCTTTCTTT. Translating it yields CASREEGMVAEAFF.

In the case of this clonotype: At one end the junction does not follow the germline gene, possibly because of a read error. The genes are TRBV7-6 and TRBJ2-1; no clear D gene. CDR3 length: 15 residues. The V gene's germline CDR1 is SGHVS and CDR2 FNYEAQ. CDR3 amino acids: CVSSLSIKSYNEQFF. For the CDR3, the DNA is TGTGTCAGCAGCTTAAGCATCAAATCCTACAATGAGCAGTTCTTC.

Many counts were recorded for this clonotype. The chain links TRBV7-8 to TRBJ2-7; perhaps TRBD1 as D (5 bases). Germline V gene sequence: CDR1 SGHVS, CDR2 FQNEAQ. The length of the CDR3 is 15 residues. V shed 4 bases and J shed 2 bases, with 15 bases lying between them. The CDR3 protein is CASSSLTVPPYEQYF. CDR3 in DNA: TGTGCCAGCAGCTCGTTGACAGTCCCCCCCTACGAGCAGTACTTC. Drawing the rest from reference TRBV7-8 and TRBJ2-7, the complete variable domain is GAGVSQSPRYKVAKRGQDVALRCDPISGHVSLFWYQQALGQGPEFLTYFQNEAQLDKSGLPSDRFFAERPEGSVSTLKIQRTQQEDSAVYLCASSSLTVPPYEQYFGPGTRLTVT.

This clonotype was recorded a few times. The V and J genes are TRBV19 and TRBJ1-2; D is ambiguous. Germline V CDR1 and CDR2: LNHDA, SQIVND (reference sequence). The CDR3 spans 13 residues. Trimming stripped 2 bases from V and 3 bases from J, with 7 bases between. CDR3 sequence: CASSIWTDYGYTF. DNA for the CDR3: TGTGCCAGTAGTATATGGACTGACTATGGCTACACCTTC.

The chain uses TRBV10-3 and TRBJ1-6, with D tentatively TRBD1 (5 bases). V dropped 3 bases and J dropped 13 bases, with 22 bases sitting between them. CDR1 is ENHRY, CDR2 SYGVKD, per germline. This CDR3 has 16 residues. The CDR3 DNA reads TGTGCCATCAGTGACAGGGCCTTCACCAACCCGTCCCCCCTCCACTTT. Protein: CAISDRAFTNPSPLHF.

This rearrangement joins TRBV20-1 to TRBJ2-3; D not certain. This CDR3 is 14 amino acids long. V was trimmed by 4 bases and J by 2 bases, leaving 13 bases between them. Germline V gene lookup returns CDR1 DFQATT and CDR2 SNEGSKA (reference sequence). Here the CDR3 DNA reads TGCAGTGCTATTGCCAGGTCCAACACAGATACGCAGTATTTT. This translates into CSAIARSNTDTQYF.